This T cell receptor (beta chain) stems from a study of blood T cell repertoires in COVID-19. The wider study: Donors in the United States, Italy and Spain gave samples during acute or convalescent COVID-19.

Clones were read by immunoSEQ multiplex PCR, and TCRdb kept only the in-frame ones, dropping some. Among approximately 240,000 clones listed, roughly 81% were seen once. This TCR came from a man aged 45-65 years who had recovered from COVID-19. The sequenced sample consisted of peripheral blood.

CDR3 DNA: TGTGCCAGCAGGAAGACTAGCGGAAACACAGATACGCAGTATTTT. Its translation is CASRKTSGNTDTQYF. This chain joins TRBV2 and TRBJ2-3; 9 bases fit TRBD2. The CDR3 has 15 amino acids. Germline assignment: CDR1 SNHLY and CDR2 FYNNEI. The V gene end was trimmed by 6 bases and the J gene end by 2 bases; junction bases not matched to a gene: 6.